This T cell receptor beta chain came from a study of low-dose radiotherapy and immunotherapy resistance in tumors. For the study at large: Aspirin was taken orally at 300 mg daily by patients, and this continued for four cycles from cycle 1 day 1.

Indicated time point: after trial treatment. Treatment meaning: LDRT plus nivolumab, ipilimumab, low-dose cyclophosphamide and aspirin (RACIN trial). Each eligible patient had an advanced solid tumor, and these tumors lacked tumor-infiltrating lymphocytes. Both TCRalpha and TCRbeta chains were reverse transcribed with V-gene-specific primers. TCRs were amplified for roughly 20 PCR cycles with a constant-region primer and V-primer adapter. With in vitro transcription, the isolated mRNA was amplified. TCRdb called the reads again in MiXCR, with one record for every CDR3 protein. The sample lists some 38,000 distinct CDR3 sequences, around 20% occurring once. This clonotype was seen more than once but under ten times. This receptor was obtained from a female donor with ovarian cancer. The sample was PBMCs, taken after low-dose radiotherapy plus immunotherapy.

The CDR3 here is CSVSGGPNEQFF. The CDR3 bases are TGCAGCGTTTCGGGAGGGCCAAATGAGCAGTTCTTC. The J gene is TRBJ2-1, the V gene TRBV29-1, with 8 bases identical to TRBD2. The CDR3 sequence is 12 residues long. In germline, CDR1 is SQVTM, CDR2 ANQGSEA. The V gene end was trimmed by 5 bases and the J gene end by 7 bases; junction bases not matched to a gene: 4.